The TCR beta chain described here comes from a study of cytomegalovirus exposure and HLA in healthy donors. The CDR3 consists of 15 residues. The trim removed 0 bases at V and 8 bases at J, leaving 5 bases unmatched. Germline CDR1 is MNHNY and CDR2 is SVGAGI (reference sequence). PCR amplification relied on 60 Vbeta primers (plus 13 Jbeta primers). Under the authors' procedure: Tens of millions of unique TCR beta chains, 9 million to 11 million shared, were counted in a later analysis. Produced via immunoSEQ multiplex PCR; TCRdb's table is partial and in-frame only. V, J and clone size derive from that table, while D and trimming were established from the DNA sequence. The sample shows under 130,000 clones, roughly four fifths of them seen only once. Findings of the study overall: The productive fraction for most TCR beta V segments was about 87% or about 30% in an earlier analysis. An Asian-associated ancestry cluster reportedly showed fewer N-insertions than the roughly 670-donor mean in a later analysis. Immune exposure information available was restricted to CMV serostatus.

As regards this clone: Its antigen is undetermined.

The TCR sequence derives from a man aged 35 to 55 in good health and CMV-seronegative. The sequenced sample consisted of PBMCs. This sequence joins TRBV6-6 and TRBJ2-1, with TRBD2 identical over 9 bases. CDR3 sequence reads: CASSYSGTSIHEQFF. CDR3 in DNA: TGTGCCAGCAGTTACTCCGGGACTAGCATCCATGAGCAGTTCTTC.